The 7 T cell receptor beta chains reported below all come from one sample, sequenced in a study of control samples from healthy donors and cancer patients. The assay was immunoSEQ multiplex PCR, and TCRdb's table has in-frame clones only and misses some. The repertoire includes around 80,000 clones, roughly 86% of them detected once, and around 5.8% sits in the top ten. Sequences were obtained from blood. These receptor sequences come from a man aged 50 or older in good health.

V is TRBV24-1 and J is TRBJ2-1; 9 bases map to TRBD1. CDR3 length: 15 amino acids. Germline CDR1 reads KGHDR; CDR2 reads SFDVKD. V lost 3 bases, J lost 8 bases, and 7 bases stayed unmatched. CDR3 sequence reads: CATSDPGQGGHEQFF. As DNA, the CDR3 is TGTGCCACCAGTGATCCGGGACAGGGAGGACATGAGCAGTTCTTC.

V gene TRBV3-1 (or the pseudogene TRBV3-2) combines with J gene TRBJ1-1, with D possibly matching TRBD1 (6 bases). This CDR3 has 15 amino acids. CDR1 LGHDT and CDR2 YNNKEL come from the germline V gene (reference sequence). V was pared by 1 base and J by 1 base, with 10 bases between. The CDR3 region has the DNA TGTGCCAGCAGCCAAGGGACAGCAAAGAACACTGAAGCTTTCTTT. It encodes CASSQGTAKNTEAFF.

The V gene is TRBV2, the J gene TRBJ1-1; D uncertain. The CDR3 covers 15 residues. Trimming took 7 bases from V and 2 from J, leaving 17 bases between them. Germline V gene sequence: CDR1 SNHLY, CDR2 FYNNEI. The CDR3 DNA is TGTGCCAGCAACCCGGACGGCCTACCCAACACTGAAGCTTTCTTT. This translates into CASNPDGLPNTEAFF.

DNA for the CDR3: TGCAGCGTTGTTCCAGATACGCAGTATTTT. Protein product: CSVVPDTQYF. The rearrangement links TRBV29-1 to TRBJ2-3; D unresolved. This CDR3 has 10 residues. Germline lookup yields CDR1 SQVTM and CDR2 ANQGSEA. Trimming cost V 4 bases and J 4 bases, with 3 bases left between them.

This clone was recorded once. CDR3 coding DNA: TGTGCCATCATGGGTGCCGGGCTGTCGAACACTGAAGCTTTCTTT. Translating it yields CAIMGAGLSNTEAFF. V gene TRBV6-5 combines with J gene TRBJ1-1; no definite D call. Per germline, CDR1 MNHEY and CDR2 SVGAGI. Between the trimmed V and J ends, which lost 10 bases and 1 base, there was a span of 19 bases. The CDR3 covers 15 residues.

This chain links TRBV5-6 with TRBJ2-3; 7 bases fit TRBD1. The CDR3 has 15 amino acids. V was clipped by 3 bases and J by 0 bases; unmatched bases: 4. Germline CDR1 reads SGHDT; CDR2 reads YYEEEE. CDR3 amino acids: CASSWTGWSTDTQYF. CDR3 in DNA: TGTGCCAGCAGCTGGACAGGATGGAGCACAGATACGCAGTATTTT.

This chain joins TRBV18 and TRBJ2-5, with D perhaps matching TRBD2 (6 bases). Germline values: CDR1 KGHSH, CDR2 LQKENI. V was cut by 10 bases and J by 5 bases, with 20 bases left in between. This CDR3 region has 14 residues. CDR3 DNA sequence: TGTGCCACCGCGGACGGGGGTCCTACGGAGACCCAGTACTTC. This translates into CATADGGPTETQYF.